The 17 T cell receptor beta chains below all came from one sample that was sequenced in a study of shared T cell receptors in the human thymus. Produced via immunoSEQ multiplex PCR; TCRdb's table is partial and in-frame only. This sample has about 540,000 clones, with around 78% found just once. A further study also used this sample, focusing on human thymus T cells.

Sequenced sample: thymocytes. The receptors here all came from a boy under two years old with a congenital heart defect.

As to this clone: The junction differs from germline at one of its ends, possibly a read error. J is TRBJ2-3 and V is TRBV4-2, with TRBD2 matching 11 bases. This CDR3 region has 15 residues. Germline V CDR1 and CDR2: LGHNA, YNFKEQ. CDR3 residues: CTSSPVAGGTDTQYF. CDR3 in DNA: TGTACCAGCAGCCCCGTAGCGGGAGGGACAGATACGCAGTATTTT.

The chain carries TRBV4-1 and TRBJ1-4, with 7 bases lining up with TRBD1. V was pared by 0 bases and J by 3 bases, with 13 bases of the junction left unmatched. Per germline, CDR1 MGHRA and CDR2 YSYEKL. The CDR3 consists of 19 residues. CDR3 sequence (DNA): TGCGCCAGCAGCCAAGAACCCGGACAGGCAGGGATTGCTAATGAAAAACTGTTTTTT. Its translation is CASSQEPGQAGIANEKLFF.

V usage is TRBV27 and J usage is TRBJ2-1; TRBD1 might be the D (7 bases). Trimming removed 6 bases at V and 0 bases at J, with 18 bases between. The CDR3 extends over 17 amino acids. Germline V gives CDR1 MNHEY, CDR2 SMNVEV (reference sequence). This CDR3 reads CASSSGGTSSSYNEQFF. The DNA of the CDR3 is TGTGCCAGCAGCTCAGGGGGGACTTCGAGCTCCTACAATGAGCAGTTCTTC.

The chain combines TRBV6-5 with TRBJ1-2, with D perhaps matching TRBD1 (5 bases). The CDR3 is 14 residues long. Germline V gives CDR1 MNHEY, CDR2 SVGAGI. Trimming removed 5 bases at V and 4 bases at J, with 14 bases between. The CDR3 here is CASSTVQGLYGYTF. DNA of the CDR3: TGTGCCAGCAGTACGGTGCAGGGCCTCTATGGCTACACCTTC.

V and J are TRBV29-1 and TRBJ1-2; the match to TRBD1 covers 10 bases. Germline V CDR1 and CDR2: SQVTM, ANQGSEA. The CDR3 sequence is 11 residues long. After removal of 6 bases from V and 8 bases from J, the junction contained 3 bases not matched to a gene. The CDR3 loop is CSVRQGAGYTF. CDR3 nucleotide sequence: TGCAGCGTAAGACAGGGGGCGGGCTACACCTTC.

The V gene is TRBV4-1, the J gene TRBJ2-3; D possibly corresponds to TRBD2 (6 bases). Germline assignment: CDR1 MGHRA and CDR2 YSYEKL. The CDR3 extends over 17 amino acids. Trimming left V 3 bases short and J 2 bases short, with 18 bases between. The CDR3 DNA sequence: TGCGCCAGCAGCCATATATCGGGACTGCAGCCCACAGATACGCAGTATTTT. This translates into CASSHISGLQPTDTQYF.

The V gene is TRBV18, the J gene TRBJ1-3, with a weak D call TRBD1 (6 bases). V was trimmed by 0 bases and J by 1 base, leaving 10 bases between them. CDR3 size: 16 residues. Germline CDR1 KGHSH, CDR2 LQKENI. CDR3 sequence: CASSPPGQSSGNTIYF. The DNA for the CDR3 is TGTGCCAGCTCACCACCTGGACAGAGTTCTGGAAACACCATATATTTT.

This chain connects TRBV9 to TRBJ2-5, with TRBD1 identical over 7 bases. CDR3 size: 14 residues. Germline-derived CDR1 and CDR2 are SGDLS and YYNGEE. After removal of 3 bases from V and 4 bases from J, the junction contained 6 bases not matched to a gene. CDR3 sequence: CASSGKGGGETQYF. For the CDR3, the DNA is TGTGCCAGCAGCGGGAAAGGGGGCGGAGAGACCCAGTACTTC.

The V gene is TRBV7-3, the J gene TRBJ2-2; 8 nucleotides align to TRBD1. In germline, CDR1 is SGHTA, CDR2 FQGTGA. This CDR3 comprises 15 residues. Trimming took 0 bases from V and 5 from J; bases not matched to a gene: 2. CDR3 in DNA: TGTGCCAGCAGCTTAACCACAGGGGGTACCGGGGAGCTGTTTTTT. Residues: CASSLTTGGTGELFF.

The CDR3 reads CASSSSVREDNGGELFF. CDR3 in DNA: TGTGCCAGCAGTTCCTCGGTGCGGGAGGATAATGGCGGGGAGCTGTTTTTT. J is TRBJ2-2 and V is TRBV27, with 8 bases that match TRBD2. Trimming at V came to 4 bases and at J to 7 bases, leaving 14 bases not matched to a gene. Germline CDR1 MNHEY, CDR2 SMNVEV (reference sequence). This CDR3 has 17 amino acids.

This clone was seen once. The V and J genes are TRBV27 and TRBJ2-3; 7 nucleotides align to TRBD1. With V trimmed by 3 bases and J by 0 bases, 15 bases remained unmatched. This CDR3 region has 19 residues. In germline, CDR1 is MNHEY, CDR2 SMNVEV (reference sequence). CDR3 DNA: TGTGCCAGCAGTTTCCTTTCGAGGGGGCGCGCCTCTAGCACAGATACGCAGTATTTT. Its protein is CASSFLSRGRASSTDTQYF.

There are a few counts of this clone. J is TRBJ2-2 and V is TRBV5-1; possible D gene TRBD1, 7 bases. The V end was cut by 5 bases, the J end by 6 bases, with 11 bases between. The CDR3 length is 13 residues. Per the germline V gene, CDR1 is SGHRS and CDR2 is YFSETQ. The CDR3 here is CASRGRGAGELFF. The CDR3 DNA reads TGCGCCAGCAGAGGCAGGGGGGCCGGGGAGCTGTTTTTT. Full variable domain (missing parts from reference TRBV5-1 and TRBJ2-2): KAGVTQTPRYLIKTRGQQVTLSCSPISGHRSVSWYQQTPGQGLQFLFEYFSETQRNKGNFPGRFSGRQFSNSRSEMNVSTLELGDSALYLCASRGRGAGELFFGEGSRLTVL.

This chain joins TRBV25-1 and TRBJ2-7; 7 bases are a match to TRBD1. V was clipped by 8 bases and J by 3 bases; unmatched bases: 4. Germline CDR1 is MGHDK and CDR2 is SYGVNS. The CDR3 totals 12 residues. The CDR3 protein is CASRDRSYEQYF. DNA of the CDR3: TGTGCCAGCCGGGACAGAAGCTACGAGCAGTACTTC.

DNA of the CDR3: TGTGCCAGCAGCAGACCCCTAGTACCTATGGACACCGGGGAGCTGTTTTTT. Translation: CASSRPLVPMDTGELFF. V usage is TRBV11-2 and J usage is TRBJ2-2, with no clear D. Trimming cost V 5 bases and J 3 bases, with 19 bases left between them. The CDR3 totals 17 residues. CDR1 SGHAT and CDR2 FQNNGV come from the germline V gene.

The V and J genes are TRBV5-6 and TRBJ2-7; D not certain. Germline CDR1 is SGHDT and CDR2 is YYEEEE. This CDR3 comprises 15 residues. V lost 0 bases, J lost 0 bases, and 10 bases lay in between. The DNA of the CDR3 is TGTGCCAGCAGCTTGGGGCCGAGGAGCTCCTACGAGCAGTACTTC. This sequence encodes CASSLGPRSSYEQYF.

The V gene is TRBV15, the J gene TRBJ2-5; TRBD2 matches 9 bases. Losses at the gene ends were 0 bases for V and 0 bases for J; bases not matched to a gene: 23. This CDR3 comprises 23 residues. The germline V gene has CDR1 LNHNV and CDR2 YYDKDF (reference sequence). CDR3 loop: CATSRDHTREGLAGQYYQETQYF. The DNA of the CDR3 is TGTGCCACCAGCAGAGATCATACCAGGGAGGGCCTAGCGGGGCAATACTACCAAGAGACCCAGTACTTC.

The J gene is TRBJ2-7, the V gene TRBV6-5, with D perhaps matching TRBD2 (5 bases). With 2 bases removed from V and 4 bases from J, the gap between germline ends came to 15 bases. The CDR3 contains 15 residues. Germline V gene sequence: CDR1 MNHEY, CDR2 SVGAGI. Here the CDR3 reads CASSYAAGRGYEQYF. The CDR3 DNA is TGTGCCAGCAGTTACGCGGCGGGCCGAGGGTACGAGCAGTACTTC.